The present T cell receptor beta chain was sequenced within a study of shared clonotypes between healthy human individuals (dated by TCRdb to 2018 to 2021). Broadly, across the study: The cohort comprised a couple of women and three men aged 18 to 49 years. Libraries were prepared and TCR repertoires were sequenced by different laboratories using diverse techniques, in order to increase sequencing depth and limit assay-specific biases. Each donor's leukapheresis produced roughly between about 0.8 and 10 billion PBMCs. Per donor, three plates each were used for CD4 naive and CD4 memory, two for CD8 naive, and one for CD8 memory. To estimate repertoire size and how much clonotype sharing occurs between individuals, the study deeply sequenced the blood TCR repertoires of about five healthy adults. General findings and caveats noted by the study authors: Approximately 5% of naive CD4, 3% to 3.5% of naive CD8, about 2.5% of memory CD4, and 0.4% of memory CD8 clonotypes were shared across a few donors. Only blood was sampled, and tissue TCR repertoires likely differ from those in blood. Pairwise subsampling led to the expectation that sequencing depth would affect the degree of clonotype sharing among donors. Rarefaction of sorted-subset datasets indicated incomplete sequencing despite the large sequencing depth. Higher generation probabilities were observed for clonotypes shared by all four sorted-subset donors than for non-shared clonotypes. Because the study included a small number of donors, the genetic and exposure-history diversity represented was limited. Estimated clonotype richness was generally larger for naive than for memory subsets.

Remarks on this clone: Its antigen is unknown. Base qualities are not provided; no much larger clone lies one nucleotide away.

Using the deep immunoSEQ assay, multiplex PCR amplified TCR CDR3 regions from genomic DNA. For each cell subset, the extracted genomic DNA was distributed evenly across all wells of several immunoSEQ 96-well plates, and each plate served as one replicate. For sorted subsets, approximately 190 ng genomic DNA, equal to approximately 30,000 T cell genomes, was loaded into each replicate PCR. The purified libraries were quantified using a Qubit 3.0 fluorometer, sized with a Bioanalyzer 2100, and then quantified again using the KAPA Library Quantification kit. Every immunoSEQ 96-well plate was sequenced on a dedicated single-read 150-cycle Illumina NextSeq 550 flow cell. As for the authors' bioinformatics: Because the immunoSEQ output held only junctional sequences and lacked quality scores, the filtering could not match the filtering applied to full-length reads. Sequences were annotated with PyIR, a Python wrapper for IgBLAST v1.9, using IMGT germline references to assign V/J genes and CDR3. Reads were filtered out if the reads had weak V/J assignments (E-value above 1e-6), no CDR3, stop codons, out-of-frame junctions, or ambiguous translated residues. V3J clonotypes were defined by identical inferred V gene, J gene, and CDR3 amino acid sequence. Percentage overlap between repertoires was computed as shared unique clonotypes divided by the size of the smaller repertoire. Three approaches were used to assess repertoire richness: RTK rarefaction, the Chao1 estimator, and Recon v2.1 estimates of unobserved clonotypes. Generation probabilities were computed with OLGA for all TCRbeta clonotypes obtained by the gDNA method from several donors. This is the immuneACCESS table as TCRdb keeps it, with only in-frame sequences that have V and J called. A part of the clones is gone; compared with another copy, unresolved V genes explain less than half, and the rest is unexplained. V, J and clone size derive from that table, while D and trimming were established from the DNA sequence. The sample table shows around 1.1 million clones, and about 80% are seen once. 0.89% of the sample rests with the top ten.

The donors were healthy, HIV-negative adults who had no recently reported acute infections or vaccinations. Every donor was a Caucasian adult residing in Nashville, Tennessee, USA. CD4+ T cells were enriched by magnetic negative selection; naive cells were then positively selected on CD45RA, and the negative fraction formed the memory subset. Blood was obtained by leukapheresis, after which PBMCs were separated by Ficoll-Histopaque density gradient centrifugation and cryopreserved in liquid nitrogen vapor phase. Analytical flow cytometry was used to check the purity and quantity of every magnetically sorted T cell population. From each sorted fraction, genomic DNA was isolated and quantified by UV absorbance on a Nanodrop 2000c. The V end loses 6 bases and the J end loses 8 bases, and a stretch of 16 bases separates them. The germline V gene (reference sequence) gives CDR1 as MNHEY and CDR2 as SMNVEV. From its cysteine to its phenylalanine, the CDR3 spans 14 amino acids. Only CDR3 DNA is held: 42 bases, read in frame from base 1.

The sequence was obtained from a man aged 18 to 30 in good health. Some clones in this sample may be carry-over from other donors' samples. In this chain, TRBV27 is recombined with TRBJ1-4; no confident D gene assignment can be made. The sequenced sample consisted of memory CD4+ T cells from PBMCs. The cell subset or site label, read with the paper, signifies: CD45RA-negative fraction. DNA sequence: TGTGCCAGCAGCCAAGACGGGTTTCTGGAAAAACTGTTTTTT. This sequence encodes CASSQDGFLEKLFF.